The clone carrying this T cell receptor beta chain came up a few times. Employing constant-segment primers, 5'RACE generated TCR alpha and TCR beta cDNA libraries bearing sample barcodes and UMIs. Via MiXCR, TCRdb re-called the 5' RACE reads, giving one row per CDR3 protein. Here the sample spans about 400,000 distinct CDR3 sequences, 20% to 30% being singletons. This specimen comes from a study of T-cell memory formation after mild COVID-19. The specimen was PBMCs or a T cell subset sorted from them (not recorded which). The sequence was collected from an adult woman who had mild COVID-19 (a few samples of this study predate the infection). Cell type and time point are not known.

The CDR3, as DNA: TGTGCCATCAGTGACTTGGGCAGGAGCTCCTACGAGCAGTACTTC. Encoded protein: CAISDLGRSSYEQYF. The chain recombines TRBV10-3 with TRBJ2-7; no firm D call. This CDR3 region has 15 residues. Germline-derived CDR1 and CDR2 are ENHRY and SYGVKD. Trimming shortened V by 3 bases and J by 0 bases, and 12 bases separated the two germline ends.